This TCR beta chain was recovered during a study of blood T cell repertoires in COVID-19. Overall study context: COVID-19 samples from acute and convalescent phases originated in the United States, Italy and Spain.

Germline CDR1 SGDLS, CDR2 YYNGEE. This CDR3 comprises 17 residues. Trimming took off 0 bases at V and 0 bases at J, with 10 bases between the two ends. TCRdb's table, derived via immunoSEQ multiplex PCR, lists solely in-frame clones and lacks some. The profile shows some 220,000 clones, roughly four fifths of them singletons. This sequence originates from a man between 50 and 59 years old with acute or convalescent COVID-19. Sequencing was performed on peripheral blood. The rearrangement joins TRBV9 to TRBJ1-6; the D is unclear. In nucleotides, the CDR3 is TGTGCCAGCAGCGTAGAATATTCGAGCTCCTATAATTCACCCCTCCACTTT. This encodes CASSVEYSSSYNSPLHF.